This entry is about one T cell receptor (beta chain). Its antigen is not identified. The protocol was immunoSEQ multiplex PCR, while the TCRdb copy is restricted to in-frame clones and leaves out a portion. The sample shows almost 6,000 clones, 50% to 65% of them seen only once. The sample originates from a study of neoadjuvant anti-PD-1 for oral cavity cancer. Study outcomes and limitations: Greater tumor shrinkage accompanied bigger post-treatment sizes of preexisting clones.

This CDR3 contains 19 residues. CDR1 is MNHNS and CDR2 is SASEGT in the germline V gene. The V and J ends lost 2 bases and 1 base respectively, with 21 bases between them. As to time point: after neoadjuvant nivolumab, at surgical resection. The source is a person between 40 and 80 years old with oral cavity squamous cell carcinoma. Source: tumor tissue, taken after nivolumab (anti-PD-1) treatment. The J gene is TRBJ1-5, the V gene TRBV6-1; no reliable D call. The CDR3 coding sequence is TGTGCCAGCAGTGAAACGCGAGGGAAGGGATTGGTAAGCAATCAGCCCCAGCATTTT. Its protein product is CASSETRGKGLVSNQPQHF.